These 25 T cell receptor beta chains were sequenced from one sample in a study of blood T cells in healthy people across ages. The authors ran a second PCR of 7 to 11 cycles using a sample-barcoded 5' primer and a J-beta primer mix. MiXCR, applied by TCRdb to the 5' RACE reads, yields one record per CDR3 protein. The sample records hundreds of thousands of distinct CDR3 sequences, less than 35% being singletons. Sequencing was done on a sample of blood. These TCRs come from a woman of 80 years or more in good health.

The chain couples TRBV10-3 to TRBJ2-7; 8 bases line up with TRBD1. CDR3 size: 15 residues. Germline CDR1 ENHRY, CDR2 SYGVKD. After removal of 3 bases from V and 3 bases from J, the junction contained 7 bases not matched to a gene. CDR3 sequence: CAISDPGQGSYEQYF. CDR3 coding DNA: TGTGCCATCAGTGACCCCGGACAGGGTAGCTACGAGCAGTACTTC.

The sample holds many counts of this clonotype. The chain couples TRBV5-1 to TRBJ2-6; no reliable D call. From germline, CDR1 is SGHRS and CDR2 YFSETQ. V shed 0 bases and J shed 0 bases, with 10 bases lying between them. The CDR3 extends over 17 amino acids. The CDR3 region is CASSLGAVDSGANVLTF. The CDR3, as DNA: TGCGCCAGCAGCTTGGGGGCGGTGGACTCTGGGGCCAACGTCCTGACTTTC. The variable domain in full, completed from reference TRBV5-1 and TRBJ2-6, reads KAGVTQTPRYLIKTRGQQVTLSCSPISGHRSVSWYQQTPGQGLQFLFEYFSETQRNKGNFPGRFSGRQFSNSRSEMNVSTLELGDSALYLCASSLGAVDSGANVLTFGAGSRLTVL.

This clonotype showed up just a few times. The rearrangement links TRBV30 to TRBJ1-2; TRBD1 matches at 7 bases. V was clipped by 2 bases and J by 4 bases; unmatched bases: 4. This CDR3 is built from 13 residues. Germline CDR1 reads GTSNPN; CDR2 reads SVGIG (reference sequence). The CDR3 here is CAWSSGTAYGYTF. For the CDR3, the DNA is TGTGCCTGGAGTTCCGGGACAGCCTATGGCTACACCTTC.

About this clonotype: Just one base apart from a much larger clone, this may be a read error. The CDR3 spells CASSHGWEQFF. CDR3 DNA sequence: TGTGCCAGCAGTCACGGCTGGGAGCAGTTCTTC. The chain recombines TRBV6-2 or TRBV6-3 with TRBJ2-1; D is uncertain. Trimming cost V 5 bases and J 10 bases, with 9 bases left between them. Germline CDR1 MNHEY, CDR2 SVGEGT. There are 11 residues in the CDR3.

This clonotype has just one count. At one end the junction does not follow the germline gene, possibly because of a read error. This sequence joins TRBV5-1 and TRBJ1-6; 9 bases line up with TRBD1. Looked up from germline, CDR1 is SGHRS and CDR2 is YFSETQ. CDR3 size: 15 residues. The CDR3 sequence: CASSLGDRAGPPLQF. Written as DNA, the CDR3 is TGCGCCAGCAGCTTGGGGGACAGGGCGGGACCACCCCTCCAGTTT.

The rearrangement uses TRBV30 and TRBJ1-4; no clear D. V was cut by 2 bases and J by 7 bases, with 20 bases left in between. The CDR3 sequence is 16 residues long. CDR1 and CDR2 from the germline V gene are GTSNPN and SVGIG (reference sequence). The chain's CDR3 is CAWSPPGLLRPEKLFF. The CDR3 region has the DNA TGTGCCTGGAGTCCACCCGGACTCCTGCGGCCTGAAAAACTGTTTTTT.

The chain joins TRBV2 to TRBJ1-6; 10 bases fit TRBD1. The germline V gene has CDR1 SNHLY and CDR2 FYNNEI. The ends lost 8 bases at V and 9 bases at J; junction bases unmatched: 10. The CDR3 loop spans 15 amino acids. CDR3 DNA: TGTGCCAGCTCGGAGGGGGGACAGGGGCTTTCACCCCTCCACTTT. As protein: CASSEGGQGLSPLHF.

This clonotype was detected ten times or more. This chain uses TRBV7-2 with TRBJ2-6, with TRBD1 as a possible D gene (6 bases). Germline-derived CDR1 and CDR2 are SGHTA and FQGNSA. The V end lost 5 bases, the J end lost 4 bases, and 12 bases lay between the germline ends. The CDR3 runs 15 residues. The CDR3 region is CASSEQGFGANVLTF. CDR3 DNA: TGTGCCAGCAGCGAACAGGGCTTCGGGGCCAACGTCCTGACTTTC.

This clonotype was observed a single time. CDR3 amino acids: CASRFTQGMGTEAFF. CDR3 nucleotides: TGTGCCAGCAGATTTACACAGGGTATGGGCACTGAAGCTTTCTTT. This chain connects TRBV6-6 to TRBJ1-1, with D possibly TRBD1 on 6 matching bases. CDR3 length: 15 amino acids. Trimming removed 6 bases from V and 4 bases from J, with 18 bases in between. Per the germline V gene, CDR1 is MNHNY and CDR2 is SVGAGI (reference sequence).

To note about this clonotype: Possible read error: a much larger clone is one base away. V and J are TRBV15 and TRBJ2-5, with D possibly matching TRBD1 (6 bases). V gave up 4 bases and J gave up 11 bases, with 17 bases separating them. Germline V gene lookup returns CDR1 LNHNV and CDR2 YYDKDF (reference sequence). The CDR3 sequence is 13 residues long. CDR3 bases: TGTGCCACCAGCACATTTGACCCCGGACAGCAGTACTTC. Amino acids: CATSTFDPGQQYF. Filled out from reference TRBV15 and TRBJ2-5, the complete variable domain reads DAMVIQNPRYQVTQFGKPVTLSCSQTLNHNVMYWYQQKSSQAPKLLFHYYDKDFNNEADTPDNFQSRRPNTSFCFLDIRSPGLGDTAMYLCATSTFDPGQQYFGPGTRLLVL.

The rearrangement uses TRBV20-1 and TRBJ1-4, with D tentatively TRBD1 (5 bases). V lost 4 bases and J 8 bases, leaving 20 bases between the germline ends. The CDR3 covers 15 residues. CDR1 and CDR2 from the germline V gene are DFQATT and SNEGSKA (reference sequence). CDR3 sequence: CSAIQALGVGEKLFF. CDR3 nucleotides: TGCAGTGCTATACAAGCTTTGGGGGTCGGAGAAAAACTGTTTTTT.

The chain carries TRBV5-4 and TRBJ2-5; D unclear. Germline values: CDR1 SGHNT, CDR2 YYREEE (reference sequence). CDR3 length equals 14 residues. The V and J ends lost 4 bases and 2 bases respectively, with 12 bases between them. DNA of the CDR3: TGTGCCAGCAGCGCCGAACCCCTTCAAGAGACCCAGTACTTC. It yields the protein CASSAEPLQETQYF. The whole variable domain, filled in from reference TRBV5-4 and TRBJ2-5, reads ETGVTQSPTHLIKTRGQQVTLRCSSQSGHNTVSWYQQALGQGPQFIFQYYREEENGRGNFPPRFSGLQFPNYSSELNVNALELDDSALYLCASSAEPLQETQYFGPGTRLLVL.

This chain joins TRBV2 and TRBJ2-5; the D call may be TRBD1 or TRBD2 (5 bases each). V lost 3 bases to trimming and J lost 7 bases, with 12 bases between them. Germline V gene data show CDR1 as SNHLY and CDR2 as FYNNEI. This CDR3 has 13 residues. The CDR3 coding sequence is TGTGCCAGCAGTGAGCAGGGACGATGGACCCAGTACTTC. Translation: CASSEQGRWTQYF.

This clonotype was counted between two and nine times. The chain links TRBV7-2 to TRBJ2-7; the match to TRBD1 covers 9 bases. Losses at the gene ends were 5 bases for V and 3 bases for J; bases not matched to a gene: 8. Germline V gene data show CDR1 as SGHTA and CDR2 as FQGNSA. The CDR3 extends over 15 amino acids. CDR3 protein: CASSLPGTGIYEQYF. CDR3 DNA: TGTGCCAGCAGCCTCCCCGGGACAGGGATCTACGAGCAGTACTTC.

This clonotype was recorded only once. The J gene is TRBJ2-3, the V gene TRBV30; D gene unclear. Trimming took off 1 base at V and 2 bases at J, with 10 bases between the two ends. The CDR3 is made up of 14 amino acids. The V gene's germline CDR1 is GTSNPN and CDR2 SVGIG (reference sequence). CDR3 sequence: CAWSASSNTDTQYF. CDR3 bases: TGTGCCTGGAGTGCCTCATCTAACACAGATACGCAGTATTTT. Full variable domain (outside the CDR3, taken from reference TRBV30 and TRBJ2-3): SQTIHQWPATLVQPVGSPLSLECTVEGTSNPNLYWYRQAAGRGLQLLFYSVGIGQISSEVPQNLSASRPQDRQFILSSKKLLLSDSGFYLCAWSASSNTDTQYFGPGTRLTVL.

This clonotype was seen at least ten times. The chain employs TRBV6-2 or TRBV6-3 and TRBJ2-1; D is uncertain. The V end lost 5 bases, the J end lost 5 bases, and 16 bases lay between the germline ends. Germline assignment: CDR1 MNHEY and CDR2 SVGEGT. This CDR3 has 15 amino acids. The CDR3 protein is CASSRLVLNNNEQFF. The CDR3 coding sequence is TGTGCCAGCAGTCGGTTGGTCTTGAATAACAATGAGCAGTTCTTC.

This clonotype has more than one count but fewer than ten. This chain uses TRBV20-1 with TRBJ1-1; tentative D call: TRBD1 (5 bases). V was shortened by 5 bases and J by 1 base, with 17 bases between the two germline ends. Looked up from germline, CDR1 is DFQATT and CDR2 is SNEGSKA (reference sequence). The CDR3 consists of 15 residues. CDR3 bases: TGCAGTGCTGACTCCCGGGGAAGGGGGAACACTGAAGCTTTCTTT. Its translation is CSADSRGRGNTEAFF.

There are a few counts of this clonotype. The V gene is TRBV5-5, the J gene TRBJ1-4; 10 positions agree with TRBD1. The J segment lost 8 bases and the V segment lost 4 bases, leaving 14 bases of the junction unmatched. The CDR3 runs to 17 residues. Germline assignment: CDR1 SGHKS and CDR2 YYEKEE (reference sequence). The CDR3 loop reads CASSVGTGVLGSEKLFF. CDR3 DNA: TGTGCCAGCAGCGTAGGGACAGGGGTTTTAGGCAGCGAAAAACTGTTTTTT.

This clonotype was seen at least ten times. This sequence joins TRBV6-6 and TRBJ2-1; a weak D match, TRBD2 (6 bases). This CDR3 spans 15 amino acids. The germline gives CDR1 MNHNY, CDR2 SVGAGI (reference sequence). The V gene lost 8 bases and the J gene lost 4 bases, with 18 bases spanning the gap. CDR3 sequence (DNA): TGTGCCAGCGGCAGGGTATCGGGGGTTTACAATGAGCAGTTCTTC. Translation gives CASGRVSGVYNEQFF.

This clonotype was counted many times. V and J are TRBV12-5 and TRBJ1-2; 11 bases line up with TRBD1. Germline CDR1 LGHNT, CDR2 FRNRAP. V lost 7 bases and J lost 1; bases outside the gene matches: 8. The CDR3 extends over 16 amino acids. The chain's CDR3 is CASAIGQGALNYGYTF. CDR3 DNA sequence: TGTGCTAGTGCCATCGGACAGGGGGCTCTTAACTATGGCTACACCTTC.

This clonotype was observed many times. A much more abundant neighbour one base away suggests this may be a read error. The rearrangement uses TRBV7-9 and TRBJ2-5; D is perhaps TRBD1 or TRBD2 (5 bases each). The V end lost 3 bases, the J end lost 13 bases, and 24 bases lay between the germline ends. Germline CDR1 is SEHNR and CDR2 is FQNEAQ (reference sequence). The length of the CDR3 is 15 residues. Here the CDR3 DNA reads TGTGCCAGCAGCTTGGACACCCCTCTAGGACTTGGTCGGTACTTC. Amino acid sequence: CASSLDTPLGLGRYF.

The genes are TRBV18 and TRBJ2-7; TRBD2 aligns across 9 bases. The ends lost 6 bases at V and 3 bases at J; junction bases unmatched: 15. Germline assignment: CDR1 KGHSH and CDR2 LQKENI. The CDR3 is 17 residues long. The CDR3: CASSSDLGTSTVYEQYF. The DNA of the CDR3 is TGTGCCAGCTCTTCAGACTTAGGGACTAGCACTGTCTACGAGCAGTACTTC.

A remark on this clonotype: Given a much more abundant clone one base away, this may be a read error. This chain connects TRBV21-1 to TRBJ2-1; the table's D call TRBD2 went unverified against the DNA. TRBV21-1 is assigned pseudogene status. The CDR3 has 13 residues. As DNA, the CDR3 is TGTGCCAAAAAGGCTAGCGGGGGGTTGGAGCAGTTCTTC. Its translation: CAKKASGGLEQFF.

V usage is TRBV9 and J usage is TRBJ2-2, with D possibly TRBD1 on 6 matching bases. V shed 3 bases and J shed 8 bases, with 14 bases lying between them. From germline, CDR1 is SGDLS and CDR2 YYNGEE. The CDR3 has 14 amino acids. CDR3 loop: CASSASGERGELFF. The CDR3, as DNA: TGTGCCAGCAGCGCCTCAGGGGAGAGGGGGGAGCTGTTTTTT. The full variable domain, completed using reference TRBV9 and TRBJ2-2, is DSGVTQTPKHLITATGQRVTLRCSPRSGDLSVYWYQQSLDQGLQFLIQYYNGEERAKGNILERFSAQQFPDLHSELNLSSLELGDSALYFCASSASGERGELFFGEGSRLTVL.

At least ten counts were recorded for this clonotype. This chain uses TRBV7-9 with TRBJ2-1; TRBD1 or TRBD2 may be the D gene (5 bases each). Trimming took off 5 bases at V and 8 bases at J, with 10 bases between the two ends. Germline-derived CDR1 and CDR2 are SEHNR and FQNEAQ (reference sequence). The CDR3 runs 12 residues. CDR3 amino acids: CASSPWGYEQFF. CDR3 sequence (DNA): TGTGCCAGCAGCCCCTGGGGGTATGAGCAGTTCTTC.